This T cell receptor (beta chain) stems from a study of CD4 T cells in relation to SARS-CoV-2 and coronaviruses. Study-level background: The restricting HLA molecule for shared crossreactive spike epitopes was mapped. Regarding the study as a whole: In roughly 60% of donors, memory CD4+ clonotypes crossrecognized SARS-CoV-2 and at least one common cold coronavirus spike. Pre-pandemic and post-infection samples never came from the same donor.

With regard to this clone: The antigen is not known.

Here immunoSEQ multiplex PCR was the method, and the copy in TCRdb shows in-frame clones only, minus some. Of about 70,000 clones in the sample, more than 75% were seen once. Before the COVID-19 pandemic, during about 2011-2018, CD4+ T cells were taken from unexposed donors. Naive and memory CD4+ T cells were separated from cryopreserved PBMCs. Deletions cut 3 bases from V and 8 bases from J, with 11 bases between. The CDR3 has 13 residues. Germline loops: CDR1 SGHNT, CDR2 YENEEA. Sequencing was performed on memory CD4+ T cells from PBMCs. This chain links TRBV11-3 with TRBJ2-1, with TRBD2 as a possible D gene (5 bases). The sequence derives from a human donor in good health. CDR3 sequence: CASSLGAVHEQFF. DNA of the CDR3: TGTGCCAGCAGCTTGGGAGCGGTACATGAGCAGTTCTTC.